The table lists the clone carrying this T cell receptor (beta chain) with many counts. The antigen is unknown. The data originate from a study of neurological immune-mediated disorders. Points from the study as a whole: HTLV-1-associated myelopathy led in TCR clonal expansion, while multiple sclerosis ranked lowest, below healthy controls. Across subjects, no CDR3 amino acid sequence appeared in expanded clones of more than one subject, a finding that suggested private repertoires in all groups.

The starting material, 2 million PBMCs stored at -80 C, gave rise to the unsorted libraries. The cDNA came from 5'RACE, which used 10-nucleotide random UMIs. From the 5' RACE reads, TCRdb called clonotypes with MiXCR, one entry per CDR3 protein. The repertoire includes tens of thousands of distinct CDR3 sequences, 10% of them detected once, and about 1.8% sits in the top ten. J gave up 1 base and V 7 bases, and 5 bases lay outside the gene matches. Per germline, CDR1 LNHNV and CDR2 YYDKDF (reference sequence). The CDR3 is 14 amino acids. V is TRBV15 and J is TRBJ2-3, with 7 bases that match TRBD2. Sequenced sample: PBMCs. The sequence came from a man aged 35 to 55 in good health. In DNA form, the CDR3 reads TGTGCCACCAAACCGGGGGGACGCACAGATACGCAGTATTTT. It encodes CATKPGGRTDTQYF.